Shown below are 27 T cell receptor beta chains from a single sample sequenced in a study of T cells in Graves' hyperthyroidism and ophthalmopathy. What was amplified from RNA transcripts were TCR beta CDR3 regions. Primed by the HTBI set, a first-round RT-PCR was run on the TCR CDR3. One entry per CDR3 protein, called by TCRdb with MiXCR from the multiplex PCR reads. Here the sample spans about 420,000 distinct CDR3 sequences, around 14% being singletons. Sequenced input: blood. Receptors originate from a woman aged 18-29 years with Graves' hyperthyroidism.

This clonotype was detected only once. This chain links TRBV20-1 with TRBJ2-1; 8 bases line up with TRBD2. This CDR3 comprises 15 residues. Trimming cost V 3 bases and J 3 bases; bases outside gene matches: 7. CDR1 and CDR2 (germline): DFQATT, SNEGSKA (reference sequence). CDR3 DNA: TGCAGTGCTAGCGGATCGGGGGGGGGCTACAATGAGCAGTTCTTC. Its protein product is CSASGSGGGYNEQFF.

This clonotype was seen more than once but under ten times. The rearrangement links TRBV6-1 to TRBJ1-4; TRBD1 aligns across 11 bases. The CDR3 spans 16 residues. The germline V gene encodes CDR1 MNHNS and CDR2 SASEGT. V was clipped by 8 bases and J by 8 bases; unmatched bases: 13. In nucleotides, the CDR3 is TGTGCCAGCCTGAGGGGGACAGGGGGGTGGAGGGAAAAACTGTTTTTT. Encoded protein: CASLRGTGGWREKLFF.

This clonotype was picked up many times. The chain links TRBV7-9 to TRBJ2-3; weak D call: TRBD1 (6 bases). The CDR3 extends over 15 amino acids. The germline V gene encodes CDR1 SEHNR and CDR2 FQNEAQ (reference sequence). With 1 base removed from V and 3 bases from J, the gap between germline ends came to 11 bases. In DNA form, the CDR3 reads TGTGCCAGCAGCTTAGGGACAGACACGACAGATACGCAGTATTTT. Its translation is CASSLGTDTTDTQYF. Supplemented by reference TRBV7-9 and TRBJ2-3, the full variable domain reads DTGVSQNPRHKITKRGQNVTFRCDPISEHNRLYWYRQTLGQGPEFLTYFQNEAQLEKSRLLSDRFSAERPKGSFSTLEIQRTEQGDSAMYLCASSLGTDTTDTQYFGPGTRLTVL.

This clonotype was counted many times. The gene calls are TRBV20-1 and TRBJ2-1, with D perhaps matching TRBD2 (6 bases). Trimming removed 0 bases from V and 0 bases from J, with 15 bases in between. The CDR3 covers 17 residues. Per germline, CDR1 DFQATT and CDR2 SNEGSKA (reference sequence). CDR3 nucleotide sequence: TGCAGTGCTAGAGATGCGGGGCGTCTCAGCTCCTACAATGAGCAGTTCTTC. This gives the protein CSARDAGRLSSYNEQFF.

In this sample, this clonotype turned up many times. The gene calls are TRBV7-9 and TRBJ2-7; the D call may be TRBD1 or TRBD2 (5 bases each). CDR1 SEHNR and CDR2 FQNEAQ come from the germline V gene (reference sequence). The CDR3 runs to 13 residues. V was clipped by 5 bases and J by 6 bases, with 14 bases between them. CDR3 nucleotide sequence: TGTGCCAGCAGCCCTCCGGGACGTCTCGAGCAGTACTTC. Its protein is CASSPPGRLEQYF.

The chain uses TRBV27 and TRBJ2-7; D unclear. From germline, CDR1 is MNHEY and CDR2 SMNVEV (reference sequence). This CDR3 contains 13 residues. The V end lost 8 bases, the J end lost 5 bases, and 16 bases lay between the germline ends. In DNA form, the CDR3 reads TGTGCCAGCTCCCCGGCGGATAACCACGAGCAGTACTTC. The encoded protein is CASSPADNHEQYF.

The chain has TRBV5-5 and TRBJ2-7; D unresolved. There are 15 residues in the CDR3. Germline CDR1 SGHKS, CDR2 YYEKEE (reference sequence). V lost 4 bases and J lost 2, with 16 bases in between. The CDR3 protein is CASSSLQIRPYEQYF. The CDR3 DNA reads as TGTGCCAGCAGCAGCCTCCAGATAAGACCCTACGAGCAGTACTTC.

In its sample, this clonotype was seen many times. The chain joins TRBV12-3 or TRBV12-4 to TRBJ2-3; 8 bases line up with TRBD2. After removal of 5 bases from V and 6 bases from J, the junction contained 7 bases not matched to a gene. CDR3 length: 14 amino acids. CDR3 in DNA: TGTGCCAGCAGTCCCCGGGGGGGCCGCGATACGCAGTATTTT. This encodes CASSPRGGRDTQYF.

The sample holds many counts of this clonotype. The chain combines TRBV10-3 with TRBJ2-7, with 10 nucleotides matching TRBD2. Germline CDR1 is ENHRY and CDR2 is SYGVKD. Trimming took 6 bases from V and 6 from J; bases not matched to a gene: 11. The CDR3 sequence is 15 residues long. The CDR3 region is CAIRVAGGDRGEQYF. Here the CDR3 DNA reads TGTGCCATCAGGGTAGCGGGAGGCGACCGGGGCGAGCAGTACTTC.

Many counts were recorded for this clonotype. The chain links TRBV2 to TRBJ1-5; no definite D call. The CDR3 contains 16 residues. Germline V lookup: CDR1 SNHLY, CDR2 FYNNEI. The V end was cut by 1 base, the J end by 3 bases, with 13 bases between. CDR3 coding DNA: TGTGCCAGCAGTGAAGTGGGCCTGAGGATCAATCAGCCCCAGCATTTT. Translated, it gives CASSEVGLRINQPQHF.

There are a few counts of this clonotype. J is TRBJ2-1 and V is TRBV9, with 8 bases that match TRBD2. The CDR3 is made up of 16 amino acids. Looked up from germline, CDR1 is SGDLS and CDR2 is YYNGEE. The junction had 9 bases not matched to a gene; V was cut back by 0 bases and J by 7 bases. In nucleotides, the CDR3 is TGTGCCAGCAGCGTAGAGGGCGGGGGGCCCGGAAATGAGCAGTTCTTC. Encoded protein: CASSVEGGGPGNEQFF.

This clonotype was counted ten times or more. V gene TRBV10-1 combines with J gene TRBJ2-2, with D perhaps matching TRBD1 or TRBD2 (5 bases each). This CDR3 comprises 13 residues. Germline V gene sequence: CDR1 WNHNN, CDR2 SYGVQD (reference sequence). The germline V and J ends were trimmed by 7 bases and 5 bases, with 11 bases remaining between them. This CDR3 is CASTPGGTGELFF. CDR3 DNA sequence: TGCGCCAGCACCCCTGGGGGAACCGGGGAGCTGTTTTTT.

This clonotype was recorded many times. V is TRBV20-1 and J is TRBJ2-7; the match to TRBD1 covers 7 bases. Germline trimming cut 3 bases from V and 3 bases from J; bases unmatched to any gene: 2. Looked up from germline, CDR1 is DFQATT and CDR2 is SNEGSKA (reference sequence). The CDR3 consists of 12 residues. CDR3 amino acids: CSASQGDYEQYF. CDR3 DNA: TGCAGTGCTAGTCAGGGGGACTACGAGCAGTACTTC.

The V gene is TRBV3-1, the J gene TRBJ2-3, with D possibly being TRBD2 (6 bases). V lost 0 bases, J lost 3 bases, and 13 bases lay in between. Germline CDR1 and CDR2: LGHDT and YNNKEL (reference sequence). This CDR3 has 16 residues. Here the CDR3 DNA reads TGTGCCAGCAGCCAAGATCTTGCGGGGAGGACAGATACGCAGTATTTT. Protein: CASSQDLAGRTDTQYF.

On this clonotype: One base away lies a much larger clone, so this may be a sequencing read error. The chain links TRBV12-3 or TRBV12-4 to TRBJ2-5; no clear D gene. The CDR3 extends over 16 amino acids. With 2 bases removed from V and 3 bases from J, the gap between germline ends came to 16 bases. The CDR3 sequence: CASSLNRARGEETQYF. The DNA of the CDR3 is TGTGCCAGCAGTTTAAATAGGGCGCGAGGAGAAGAGACCCAGTACTTC.

This clonotype was picked up many times. DNA for the CDR3: TGTGCCAGCAGTTGGAGTGGTGACTCTACCTACGAGCAGTACTTC. Translating it yields CASSWSGDSTYEQYF. The chain carries TRBV6-1 and TRBJ2-7, with D unresolved. The germline V and J ends were trimmed by 5 bases and 2 bases, with 16 bases remaining between them. CDR3 size: 15 residues. The germline V gene has CDR1 MNHNS and CDR2 SASEGT.

This clonotype was detected a few times. J is TRBJ2-7 and V is TRBV20-1; 14 bases line up with TRBD2. There are 15 residues in the CDR3. Germline CDR1 DFQATT, CDR2 SNEGSKA (reference sequence). V was clipped by 1 base and J by 5 bases; unmatched bases: 4. The CDR3 is CSARVWGLAGDEQYF. DNA for the CDR3: TGCAGTGCTAGAGTTTGGGGACTAGCGGGAGACGAGCAGTACTTC.

J is TRBJ2-3 and V is TRBV29-1; 8 positions match TRBD1. CDR1 and CDR2 from the germline V gene are SQVTM and ANQGSEA. V shed 6 bases, J shed 3 bases, and the junction held 8 bases outside the gene matches. The CDR3 is 14 residues long. CDR3 sequence reads: CSVDSNRGTDTQYF. CDR3 sequence (DNA): TGCAGCGTCGACTCGAACAGGGGGACAGATACGCAGTATTTT.

This clonotype was seen at least ten times. The chain combines TRBV12-3 or TRBV12-4 with TRBJ1-1; possibly TRBD1 for D (5 bases). The ends were cut back, 3 bases at V and 4 bases at J, with 12 bases in the middle. This CDR3 comprises 14 residues. In DNA form, the CDR3 reads TGTGCCAGCAGTTTTCACGGGACGGTCACTGAAGCTTTCTTT. Protein sequence: CASSFHGTVTEAFF.

This clonotype was observed many times. The rearrangement joins TRBV15 to TRBJ1-2; weak D call: TRBD1 (6 bases). The CDR3 length is 17 residues. Looked up from germline, CDR1 is LNHNV and CDR2 is YYDKDF (reference sequence). V was cut by 0 bases and J by 4 bases, with 18 bases left in between. This chain's CDR3 is CATSRDLAGAGSYGYTF. The CDR3, as DNA: TGTGCCACCAGCAGAGACCTCGCGGGGGCGGGAAGCTATGGCTACACCTTC.

In its sample, this clonotype was seen once. The chain carries TRBV28 and TRBJ2-3; 10 bases are a match to TRBD2. This CDR3 has 18 residues. V lost 3 bases to trimming and J lost 0 bases; unmatched junction nucleotides: 9. CDR1 and CDR2 (germline): MDHEN, SYDVKM. The CDR3 here is CASSLIPSGGDSTDTQYF. CDR3 DNA: TGTGCCAGCAGTTTGATCCCTAGCGGGGGCGACAGCACAGATACGCAGTATTTT.

The CDR3, as DNA: TGCGCCAGCAGAACCGACCCGAGCACAGATACGCAGTATTTT. This encodes CASRTDPSTDTQYF. This chain joins TRBV5-1 and TRBJ2-3; D not resolved. Germline loops: CDR1 SGHRS, CDR2 YFSETQ. Trimming took off 5 bases at V and 0 bases at J, with 10 bases between the two ends. The CDR3 length is 14 residues.

The V gene is TRBV20-1, the J gene TRBJ2-7, with 8 bases lining up with TRBD1. Germline CDR1 DFQATT, CDR2 SNEGSKA (reference sequence). There are 16 residues in the CDR3. The J segment lost 5 bases and the V segment lost 0 bases, leaving 12 bases of the junction unmatched. CDR3 sequence reads: CSARDLDRGEEDEQYF. The CDR3 nucleotides are TGCAGTGCTAGAGACCTCGACAGGGGCGAAGAGGACGAGCAGTACTTC.

This clonotype was seen more than once but under ten times. This chain uses TRBV20-1 with TRBJ2-3, with 11 bases that match TRBD1. The CDR3 runs to 19 residues. CDR1 and CDR2 (germline): DFQATT, SNEGSKA (reference sequence). Losses at the gene ends were 4 bases for V and 2 bases for J; bases not matched to a gene: 17. CDR3 residues: CSATRWTGGSDRSTDTQYF. The CDR3 region has the DNA TGCAGTGCTACCCGGTGGACAGGGGGCTCCGATCGTTCCACAGATACGCAGTATTTT.

This clonotype was counted many times. The chain uses TRBV28 and TRBJ1-5; D is ambiguous. Per germline, CDR1 MDHEN and CDR2 SYDVKM. The V gene lost 1 base and the J gene lost 6 bases, with 4 bases spanning the gap. The CDR3 sequence is 12 residues long. The CDR3 loop is CASSLSRQPQHF. The DNA for the CDR3 is TGTGCCAGCAGTTTATCCCGTCAGCCCCAGCATTTT.

This clonotype has at least ten counts. The DNA for the CDR3 is TGTGCTAGTGGCCGCTCCTATAATTCACCCCTCCACTTT. It yields the protein CASGRSYNSPLHF. This rearrangement joins TRBV12-5 to TRBJ1-6; D not resolved. Trimming shortened V by 6 bases and J by 0 bases, and 3 bases separated the two germline ends. Germline CDR1 LGHNT, CDR2 FRNRAP. The CDR3 contains 13 residues.

This clonotype was seen ten or more times. A much more abundant neighbour one base away suggests this may be a read error. V gene TRBV11-2 combines with J gene TRBJ2-5; 12 bases fit TRBD2. Trimming at V came to 3 bases and at J to 5 bases, leaving 4 bases not matched to a gene. The CDR3 is made up of 15 amino acids. CDR1 and CDR2 (germline): SGHAT, FQNNGV. The CDR3 coding sequence is TGTGCCAGCAGCTTCGGACTAGCGGGAAGGGAGACCCAGTACTTC. Residues: CASSFGLAGRETQYF.